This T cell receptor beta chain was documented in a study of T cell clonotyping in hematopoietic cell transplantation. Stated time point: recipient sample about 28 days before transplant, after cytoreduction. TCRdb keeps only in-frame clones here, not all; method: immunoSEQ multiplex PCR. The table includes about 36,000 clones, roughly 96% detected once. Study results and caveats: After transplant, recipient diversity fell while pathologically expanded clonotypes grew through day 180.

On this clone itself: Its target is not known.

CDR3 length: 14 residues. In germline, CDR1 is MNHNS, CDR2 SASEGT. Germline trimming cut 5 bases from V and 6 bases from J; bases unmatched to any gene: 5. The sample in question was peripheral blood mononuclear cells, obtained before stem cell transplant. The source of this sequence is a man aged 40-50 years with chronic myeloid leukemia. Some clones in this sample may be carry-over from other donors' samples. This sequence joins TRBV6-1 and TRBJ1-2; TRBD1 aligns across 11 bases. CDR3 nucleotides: TGTGCCAGCAGTCCCCGGACAGGGGGCAATGGCTACACCTTC. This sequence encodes CASSPRTGGNGYTF.